What follows are 30 T cell receptor beta chains derived from one specimen sequenced in a study of T cell repertoires and HLA-DP antigens. These receptors have no known antigen. Data came from immunoSEQ multiplex PCR; TCRdb stores just in-frame clones and leaves some out. The data contain over 100,000 clones, 92% of them seen just once; the ten biggest clones take up about 0.27%. What was sequenced was CD4+ T cells from PBMCs. These receptors all come from a woman between 18 and 29 years old in good health and CMV-seronegative.

The table lists this clone with a count of one. This chain connects TRBV6-1 to TRBJ2-7; D not certain. Germline V gives CDR1 MNHNS, CDR2 SASEGT. This CDR3 is 13 amino acids long. V lost 1 base, J lost 3 bases, and 7 bases lay in between. This CDR3 reads CASSEEAGYEQYF. Here the CDR3 DNA reads TGTGCCAGCAGTGAAGAGGCAGGCTACGAGCAGTACTTC.

The chain has TRBV7-9 and TRBJ1-5; maybe TRBD1 (5 bases). The germline CDR1 and CDR2 sequences are SEHNR and FQNEAQ (reference sequence). The CDR3 runs to 15 residues. V lost 3 bases to trimming and J lost 3 bases, with 12 bases between them. For the CDR3, the DNA is TGTGCCAGCAGCTTTAGCGGGGCCCTCAATCAGCCCCAGCATTTT. It translates to CASSFSGALNQPQHF. Full variable domain (remainder filled in from reference TRBV7-9 and TRBJ1-5): DTGVSQNPRHKITKRGQNVTFRCDPISEHNRLYWYRQTLGQGPEFLTYFQNEAQLEKSRLLSDRFSAERPKGSFSTLEIQRTEQGDSAMYLCASSFSGALNQPQHFGDGTRLSIL.

The chain recombines TRBV5-1 with TRBJ1-5; TRBD1 is a possible D gene (6 bases). Per the germline V gene, CDR1 is SGHRS and CDR2 is YFSETQ. CDR3 size: 15 residues. Between the trimmed V and J ends, which lost 0 bases and 6 bases, there was a span of 13 bases. CDR3: CASSLEGGSSQPQHF. In DNA, the CDR3 is TGCGCCAGCAGCTTGGAAGGGGGATCAAGTCAGCCCCAGCATTTT.

V and J are TRBV5-8 and TRBJ1-5, with D possibly being TRBD1 (5 bases). CDR3 length: 14 amino acids. Germline-derived CDR1 and CDR2 are SGHTS and YDEGEE. The germline V and J ends were trimmed by 0 bases and 8 bases, with 12 bases remaining between them. CDR3 region: CASSLGSGSKPQHF. The DNA of the CDR3 is TGTGCCAGCAGCTTGGGGTCAGGGAGTAAGCCCCAGCATTTT.

V gene TRBV5-1 combines with J gene TRBJ1-1, with D hard to call. This CDR3 is built from 11 residues. Deletions cut 4 bases from V and 3 bases from J, with 4 bases between. Germline CDR1 is SGHRS and CDR2 is YFSETQ. CDR3: CASSDYTEAFF. The DNA for the CDR3 is TGCGCCAGCAGCGACTACACTGAAGCTTTCTTT.

The chain recombines TRBV6-1 with TRBJ2-1; 13 nucleotides line up with TRBD2. The length of the CDR3 is 16 residues. In germline, CDR1 is MNHNS, CDR2 SASEGT. The V and J ends lost 3 bases and 7 bases, in that order; junction bases with no gene match: 6. The CDR3 nucleotides are TGTGCCAGCAGTGATATTCCGGGACTAGCGGGAAATGAGCAGTTCTTC. It encodes CASSDIPGLAGNEQFF.

V usage is TRBV10-3 and J usage is TRBJ2-6; tentatively, D is TRBD2 (5 bases). Germline values: CDR1 ENHRY, CDR2 SYGVKD. Deletions cut 3 bases from V and 8 bases from J, with 8 bases between. This CDR3 comprises 13 residues. The CDR3 DNA sequence: TGTGCCATCAGTGAATCGGGGTCCAACGTCCTGACTTTC. It translates to CAISESGSNVLTF.

The chain links TRBV5-1 to TRBJ2-2, with a weak D call TRBD2 (5 bases). Trimming shortened V by 0 bases and J by 1 base, and 10 bases separated the two germline ends. The CDR3 covers 16 residues. Germline CDR1 and CDR2: SGHRS and YFSETQ. The CDR3 DNA reads as TGCGCCAGCAGCTTGGCCATCCGGGGGAACACCGGGGAGCTGTTTTTT. Amino acids: CASSLAIRGNTGELFF.

On this clone itself: The same CDR3 arises from other DNA sequences in this sample as well. J is TRBJ2-2 and V is TRBV5-1; D is ambiguous. Trimming removed 0 bases from V and 1 base from J, with 7 bases in between. Germline V gene lookup returns CDR1 SGHRS and CDR2 YFSETQ. The CDR3 has 15 residues. The CDR3 sequence is CASSLAGGNTGELFF. CDR3 sequence (DNA): TGCGCCAGCAGCTTGGCCGGTGGGAACACCGGGGAGCTGTTTTTT.

This rearrangement joins TRBV10-3 to TRBJ2-2, with TRBD2 matching over 14 bases. The CDR3 loop spans 17 amino acids. With V trimmed by 8 bases and J by 7 bases, 12 bases remained unmatched. CDR1 and CDR2 (germline): ENHRY, SYGVKD. CDR3 DNA sequence: TGTGCCATCGGCCGACCCGGGACTAGCGGGGGCGTCGGGGAGCTGTTTTTT. It yields the protein CAIGRPGTSGGVGELFF.

The genes are TRBV7-9 and TRBJ1-5, with D unclear. The CDR3 spans 15 residues. CDR1 is SEHNR, CDR2 FQNEAQ, per germline (reference sequence). The V end was cut by 1 base, the J end by 2 bases, with 9 bases between. CDR3 bases: TGTGCCAGCAGCTTAGGGGAGAGTGGCAATCAGCCCCAGCATTTT. It is translated as CASSLGESGNQPQHF. Filled out from reference TRBV7-9 and TRBJ1-5, the complete variable domain reads DTGVSQNPRHKITKRGQNVTFRCDPISEHNRLYWYRQTLGQGPEFLTYFQNEAQLEKSRLLSDRFSAERPKGSFSTLEIQRTEQGDSAMYLCASSLGESGNQPQHFGDGTRLSIL.

The chain joins TRBV7-9 to TRBJ2-5, with 11 bases that match TRBD2. With V trimmed by 5 bases and J by 7 bases, 18 bases remained unmatched. The CDR3 sequence is 18 residues long. Germline-derived CDR1 and CDR2 are SEHNR and FQNEAQ (reference sequence). The CDR3 coding sequence is TGTGCCAGCAGCATGCTAGCGGGGGGCGCAACGAGTCGGGGGACCCAGTACTTC. Its translation: CASSMLAGGATSRGTQYF. Supplemented by reference TRBV7-9 and TRBJ2-5, the full variable domain reads DTGVSQNPRHKITKRGQNVTFRCDPISEHNRLYWYRQTLGQGPEFLTYFQNEAQLEKSRLLSDRFSAERPKGSFSTLEIQRTEQGDSAMYLCASSMLAGGATSRGTQYFGPGTRLLVL.

J is TRBJ2-5 and V is TRBV2; D call uncertain. V gave up 3 bases and J gave up 7 bases, with 12 bases separating them. Per germline, CDR1 SNHLY and CDR2 FYNNEI. This CDR3 comprises 13 residues. The chain's CDR3 is CASSEWGSGTQYF. CDR3 DNA: TGTGCCAGCAGTGAGTGGGGTTCCGGGACCCAGTACTTC.

V is TRBV12-5 and J is TRBJ2-1; 8 bases agree with TRBD2. The V gene end was trimmed by 2 bases and the J gene end by 6 bases; junction bases not matched to a gene: 6. Germline V gene data show CDR1 as LGHNT and CDR2 as FRNRAP. The CDR3 length is 15 residues. The CDR3 region has the DNA TGTGCTAGTGGTTTGTGGCTAGCGGGTACCAATGAGCAGTTCTTC. Residues: CASGLWLAGTNEQFF.

The chain employs TRBV19 and TRBJ2-3; perhaps TRBD2 as D (6 bases). The CDR3 spans 15 residues. Trimming removed 6 bases from V and 1 base from J, with 14 bases in between. Germline V gene sequence: CDR1 LNHDA, CDR2 SQIVND (reference sequence). The CDR3 loop reads CASRPPGLRTDTQYF. CDR3 DNA: TGTGCCAGTAGGCCTCCGGGACTTCGCACAGATACGCAGTATTTT.

The CDR3 reads CASSPRTFPDEQFF. The CDR3 nucleotides are TGTGCCAGCAGCCCGAGGACATTTCCCGATGAGCAGTTCTTC. V usage is TRBV5-4 and J usage is TRBJ2-1, with D possibly TRBD1 on 5 matching bases. Germline-derived CDR1 and CDR2 are SGHNT and YYREEE (reference sequence). Trimming took off 4 bases at V and 8 bases at J, with 16 bases between the two ends. CDR3 length: 14 amino acids.

The chain carries TRBV11-2 and TRBJ2-1, with unresolved D. The ends were cut back, 5 bases at V and 7 bases at J, with 9 bases in the middle. Germline loops: CDR1 SGHAT, CDR2 FQNNGV. This CDR3 region has 12 residues. The chain's CDR3 is CASSHQQNEQFF. The CDR3 bases are TGTGCCAGCAGCCATCAGCAGAATGAGCAGTTCTTC.

This clone was observed a single time. This rearrangement joins TRBV6-1 to TRBJ1-1; D is possibly TRBD1 (6 bases). V lost 5 bases, J lost 7 bases, and 8 bases lay in between. Germline V gene lookup returns CDR1 MNHNS and CDR2 SASEGT. This CDR3 is built from 11 residues. This chain's CDR3 is CASSQTGEAFF. CDR3 sequence (DNA): TGTGCCAGCAGTCAGACAGGTGAAGCTTTCTTT.

This clone was detected only once. J is TRBJ2-3 and V is TRBV5-1; maybe TRBD1 (7 bases). The germline CDR1 and CDR2 sequences are SGHRS and YFSETQ. The CDR3 is made up of 18 amino acids. The V gene lost 1 base and the J gene lost 1 base, with 19 bases spanning the gap. CDR3 DNA: TGCGCCAGCAGCTTGTTCCTCCCAGGGGGGAGAGGCACAGATACGCAGTATTTT. Amino acids: CASSLFLPGGRGTDTQYF. Based on the CDR3 plus reference TRBV5-1 and TRBJ2-3, the full variable domain is KAGVTQTPRYLIKTRGQQVTLSCSPISGHRSVSWYQQTPGQGLQFLFEYFSETQRNKGNFPGRFSGRQFSNSRSEMNVSTLELGDSALYLCASSLFLPGGRGTDTQYFGPGTRLTVL.

The gene calls are TRBV5-1 and TRBJ1-2; 8 bases fit TRBD1. Germline CDR1 SGHRS, CDR2 YFSETQ. This CDR3 comprises 14 residues. Trimming at V came to 6 bases and at J to 8 bases, leaving 12 bases not matched to a gene. The CDR3 coding sequence is TGCGCCAGCACCGCCGGACAGGGCGGGGGAGGCTACACCTTC. This encodes CASTAGQGGGGYTF.

V and J are TRBV7-9 and TRBJ2-3; 14 nucleotides line up with TRBD2. V gave up 4 bases and J gave up 7 bases; unmatched junction bases: 4. The CDR3 contains 15 residues. Germline V gives CDR1 SEHNR, CDR2 FQNEAQ (reference sequence). The CDR3: CASSSGLAGVNTQYF. In DNA, the CDR3 is TGTGCCAGCAGCTCGGGACTAGCGGGAGTGAATACGCAGTATTTT.

The chain employs TRBV21-1 and TRBJ1-1; the D call in the table, TRBD1, was not verified against the DNA. TRBV21-1 is recorded as a pseudogene. The CDR3 is 15 amino acids. CDR3 in amino acids: CASSKGNRENTEAFF. CDR3 coding DNA: TGTGCCAGCAGCAAGGGCAACAGAGAGAACACTGAAGCTTTCTTT.

This clone was found a few times. The gene calls are TRBV14 and TRBJ2-2; D is undetermined. The CDR3 extends over 13 amino acids. CDR1 is SGHDN, CDR2 FVKESK, per germline. The ends were cut back, 9 bases at V and 0 bases at J, with 8 bases in the middle. The CDR3: CASSGPNTGELFF. CDR3 coding DNA: TGTGCCAGTAGTGGACCGAACACCGGGGAGCTGTTTTTT.

This clone was seen just once. The chain uses TRBV7-6 and TRBJ1-3; TRBD1 matches at 7 bases. The V gene's germline CDR1 is SGHVS and CDR2 FNYEAQ. The CDR3 loop spans 17 amino acids. After removal of 1 base from V and 0 bases from J, the junction contained 6 bases not matched to a gene. The CDR3 region is CASSLVVTGLSGNTIYF. The CDR3 region has the DNA TGTGCCAGCAGCTTAGTCGTGACAGGGCTCTCTGGAAACACCATATATTTT. The full variable domain, completed using reference TRBV7-6 and TRBJ1-3, is GAGVSQSPRYKVTKRGQDVALRCDPISGHVSLYWYRQALGQGPEFLTYFNYEAQQDKSGLPNDRFSAERPEGSISTLTIQRTEQRDSAMYRCASSLVVTGLSGNTIYFGEGSWLTVV.

The rearrangement joins TRBV5-4 to TRBJ1-3; D call uncertain. Germline-derived CDR1 and CDR2 are SGHNT and YYREEE (reference sequence). The CDR3 spans 15 residues. The V gene lost 9 bases and the J gene lost 0 bases, with 16 bases spanning the gap. CDR3 coding DNA: TGTGCCACCACCGAGCGATGGGGCTCTGGAAACACCATATATTTT. Translated: CATTERWGSGNTIYF.

V is TRBV10-3 and J is TRBJ1-3; D ambiguous. Germline V gene data show CDR1 as ENHRY and CDR2 as SYGVKD. V gave up 10 bases and J gave up 0 bases, with 19 bases separating them. This CDR3 contains 16 residues. CDR3 in amino acids: CATARYDLSSGNTIYF. CDR3 DNA: TGTGCCACCGCCCGGTACGATCTGAGCTCTGGAAACACCATATATTTT.

The chain has TRBV20-1 and TRBJ1-1; D not certain. V gave up 7 bases and J gave up 6 bases, with 12 bases separating them. The CDR3 covers 11 residues. Germline CDR1 is DFQATT and CDR2 is SNEGSKA (reference sequence). This CDR3 is CSVTIRAEAFF. CDR3 nucleotide sequence: TGCAGTGTGACAATTCGGGCTGAAGCTTTCTTT.

The CDR3 nucleotides read TGTGCCAGCAGACTCTTGCGGGCAGGGGGTAATGAAGCTTTCTTT. Translating it yields CASRLLRAGGNEAFF. The genes are TRBV6-5 and TRBJ1-1, with 7 bases matching TRBD1. After removal of 6 bases from V and 7 bases from J, the junction contained 14 bases not matched to a gene. Germline-derived CDR1 and CDR2 are MNHEY and SVGAGI. This CDR3 is 15 amino acids long.

The chain links TRBV15 to TRBJ2-1; perhaps TRBD2 as D (5 bases). V was pared by 8 bases and J by 2 bases, with 10 bases between. CDR1 LNHNV and CDR2 YYDKDF come from the germline V gene (reference sequence). This CDR3 region has 13 residues. The CDR3 region is CATRGFPYNEQFF. The CDR3 DNA follows: TGTGCCACCCGGGGTTTTCCCTACAATGAGCAGTTCTTC.

This chain connects TRBV18 to TRBJ2-7; D gene ambiguous. The germline CDR1 and CDR2 sequences are KGHSH and LQKENI. The V gene lost 0 bases and the J gene lost 7 bases, with 13 bases spanning the gap. The CDR3 spans 14 residues. The DNA for the CDR3 is TGTGCCAGCTCACCACCGCAGGCCCCCAATGAGCAGTACGTC. Translating it yields CASSPPQAPNEQYV.